A single TCR beta chain is shown here with its context. Its matching antigen is unknown. This sample was included in a study of response to subunit inactivated influenza vaccine. Study-wide results and limits: Authors suggested each seasonal influenza vaccination recruits few new T cells.

TCRdb processed the RT-PCR reads anew with MiXCR; each CDR3 protein has one entry. The sample has fewer than 750,000 distinct CDR3 sequences; 13% to 15% are singletons. Per germline, CDR1 SEHNR and CDR2 FQNEAQ (reference sequence). The CDR3 sequence is 14 residues long. Trimming took 2 bases from V and 3 from J, leaving 8 bases between them. The specimen was PBMCs from blood, collected 11 to 12 days after vaccination. This sequence originates from a man in his fifties who received an inactivated influenza vaccine. The gene calls are TRBV7-9 and TRBJ2-4; D unclear. The CDR3, as DNA: TGTGCCAGCAGCTTACCGGGTGGCAAAAACATTCAGTACTTC. Amino acids: CASSLPGGKNIQYF.